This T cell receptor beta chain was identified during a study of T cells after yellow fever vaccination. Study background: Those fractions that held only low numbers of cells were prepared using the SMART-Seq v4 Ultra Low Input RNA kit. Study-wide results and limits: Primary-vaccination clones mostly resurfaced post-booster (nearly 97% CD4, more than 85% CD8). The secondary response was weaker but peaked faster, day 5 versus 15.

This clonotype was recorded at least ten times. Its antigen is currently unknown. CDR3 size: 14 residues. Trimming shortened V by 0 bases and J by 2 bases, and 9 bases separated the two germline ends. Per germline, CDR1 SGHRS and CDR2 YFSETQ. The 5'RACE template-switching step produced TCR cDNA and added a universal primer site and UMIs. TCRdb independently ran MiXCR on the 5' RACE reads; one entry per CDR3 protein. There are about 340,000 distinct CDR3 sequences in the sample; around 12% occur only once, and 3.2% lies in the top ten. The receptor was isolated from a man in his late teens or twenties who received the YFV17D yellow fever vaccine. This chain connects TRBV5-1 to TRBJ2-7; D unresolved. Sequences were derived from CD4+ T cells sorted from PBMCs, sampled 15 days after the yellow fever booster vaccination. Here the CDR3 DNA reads TGCGCCAGCAGCTTGGGGTTACAGACCTACGAGCAGTACTTC. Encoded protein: CASSLGLQTYEQYF.